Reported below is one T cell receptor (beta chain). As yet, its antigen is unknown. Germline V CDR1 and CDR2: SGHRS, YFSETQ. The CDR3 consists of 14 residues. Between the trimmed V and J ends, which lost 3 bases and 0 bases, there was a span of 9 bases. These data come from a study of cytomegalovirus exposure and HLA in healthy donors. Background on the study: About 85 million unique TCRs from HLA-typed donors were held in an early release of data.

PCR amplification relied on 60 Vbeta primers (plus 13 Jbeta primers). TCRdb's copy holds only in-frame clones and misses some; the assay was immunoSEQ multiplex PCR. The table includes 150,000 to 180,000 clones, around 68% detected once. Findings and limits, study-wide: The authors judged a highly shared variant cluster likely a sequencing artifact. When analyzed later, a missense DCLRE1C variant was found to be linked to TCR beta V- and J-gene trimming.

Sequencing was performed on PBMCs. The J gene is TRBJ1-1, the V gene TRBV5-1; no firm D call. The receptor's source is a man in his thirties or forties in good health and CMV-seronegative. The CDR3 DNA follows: TGCGCCAGCAGCTCGACTTACATGAACACTGAAGCTTTCTTT. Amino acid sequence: CASSSTYMNTEAFF.